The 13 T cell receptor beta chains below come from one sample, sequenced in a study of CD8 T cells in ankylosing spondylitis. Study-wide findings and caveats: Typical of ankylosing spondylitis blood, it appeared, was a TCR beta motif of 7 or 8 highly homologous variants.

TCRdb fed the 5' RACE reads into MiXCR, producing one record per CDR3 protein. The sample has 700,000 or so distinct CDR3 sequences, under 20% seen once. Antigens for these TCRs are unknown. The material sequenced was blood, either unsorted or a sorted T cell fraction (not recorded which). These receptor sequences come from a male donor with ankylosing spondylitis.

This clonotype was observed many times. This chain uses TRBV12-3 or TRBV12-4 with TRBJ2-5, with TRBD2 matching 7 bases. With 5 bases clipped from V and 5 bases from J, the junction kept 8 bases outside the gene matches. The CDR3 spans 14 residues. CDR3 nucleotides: TGTGCCAGCAGTCCTGGACTAGTTGGGGAGACCCAGTACTTC. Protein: CASSPGLVGETQYF.

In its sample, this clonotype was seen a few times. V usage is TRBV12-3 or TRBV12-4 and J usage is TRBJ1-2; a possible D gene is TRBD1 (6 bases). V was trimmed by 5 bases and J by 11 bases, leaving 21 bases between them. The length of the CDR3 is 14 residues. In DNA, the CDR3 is TGTGCCAGCAGTCCAGTTAACGGCAGGGGACCTTACACCTTC. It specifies CASSPVNGRGPYTF.

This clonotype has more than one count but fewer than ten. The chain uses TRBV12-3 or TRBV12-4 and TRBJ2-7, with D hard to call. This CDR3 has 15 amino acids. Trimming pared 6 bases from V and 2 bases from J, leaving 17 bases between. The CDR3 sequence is CASSQHSTTPYEQYF. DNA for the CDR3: TGTGCCAGCAGCCAACACAGCACGACTCCCTACGAGCAGTACTTC.

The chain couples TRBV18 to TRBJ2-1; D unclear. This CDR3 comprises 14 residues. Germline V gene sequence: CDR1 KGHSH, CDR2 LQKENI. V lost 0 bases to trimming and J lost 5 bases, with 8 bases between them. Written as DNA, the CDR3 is TGTGCCAGCTCACCACCTTCAGTAAACAATGAGCAGTTCTTC. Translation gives CASSPPSVNNEQFF.

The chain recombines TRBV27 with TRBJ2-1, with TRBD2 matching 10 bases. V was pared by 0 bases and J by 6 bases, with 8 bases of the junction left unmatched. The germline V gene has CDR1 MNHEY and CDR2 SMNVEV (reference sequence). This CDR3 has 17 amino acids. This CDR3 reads CASSLSPGLAVFNEQFF. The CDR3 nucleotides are TGTGCCAGCAGTTTATCGCCAGGACTAGCGGTTTTCAATGAGCAGTTCTTC.

This chain's CDR3 is CASSPRGLAGGRGADTQYF. The CDR3 region has the DNA TGCGCCAGCAGCCCCAGGGGACTAGCGGGAGGACGTGGCGCAGATACGCAGTATTTT. The V and J genes are TRBV5-1 and TRBJ2-3, with 15 nucleotides matching TRBD2. Germline loops: CDR1 SGHRS, CDR2 YFSETQ. CDR3 size: 19 residues. The ends lost 4 bases at V and 4 bases at J; junction bases unmatched: 13.

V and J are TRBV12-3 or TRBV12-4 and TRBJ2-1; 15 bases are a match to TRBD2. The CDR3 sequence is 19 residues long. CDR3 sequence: CTISFKGLAGGPYYNEQFF. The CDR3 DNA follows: TGTACCATCAGTTTTAAGGGACTAGCGGGAGGCCCATATTACAATGAGCAGTTCTTC.

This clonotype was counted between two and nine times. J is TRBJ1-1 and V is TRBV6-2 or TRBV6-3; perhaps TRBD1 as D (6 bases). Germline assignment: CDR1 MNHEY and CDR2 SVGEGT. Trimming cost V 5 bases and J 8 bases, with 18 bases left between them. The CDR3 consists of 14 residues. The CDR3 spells CASSPTGKGPEAFF. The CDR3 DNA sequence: TGTGCCAGCAGTCCAACAGGGAAGGGGCCGGAAGCTTTCTTT.

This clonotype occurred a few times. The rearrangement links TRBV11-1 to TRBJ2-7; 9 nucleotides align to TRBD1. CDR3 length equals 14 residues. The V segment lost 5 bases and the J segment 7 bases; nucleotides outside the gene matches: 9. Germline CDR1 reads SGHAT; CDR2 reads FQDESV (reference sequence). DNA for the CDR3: TGTGCCAGCAGCCCTCGGGACAGGGCTCGGGAGCAGTACTTC. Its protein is CASSPRDRAREQYF.

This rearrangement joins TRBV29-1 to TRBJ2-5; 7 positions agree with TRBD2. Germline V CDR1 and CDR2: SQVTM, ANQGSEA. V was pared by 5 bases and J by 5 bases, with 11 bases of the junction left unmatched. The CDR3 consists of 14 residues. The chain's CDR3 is CSVLSGGMGETQYF. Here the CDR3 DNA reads TGCAGCGTTTTATCGGGAGGTATGGGGGAGACCCAGTACTTC.

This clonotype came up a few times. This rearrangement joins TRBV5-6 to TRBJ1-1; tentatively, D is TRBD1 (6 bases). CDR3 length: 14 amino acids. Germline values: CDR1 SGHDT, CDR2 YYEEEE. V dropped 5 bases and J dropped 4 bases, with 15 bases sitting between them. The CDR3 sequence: CASRIQGGITEAFF. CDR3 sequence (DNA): TGTGCCAGCAGGATACAGGGCGGGATCACTGAAGCTTTCTTT.

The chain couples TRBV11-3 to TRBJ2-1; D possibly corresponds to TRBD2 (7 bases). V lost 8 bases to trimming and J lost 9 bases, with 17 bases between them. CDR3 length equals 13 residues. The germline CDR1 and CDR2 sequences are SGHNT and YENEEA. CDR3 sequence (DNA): TGTGCCAGCGGGGGGGGCAAGGGCTCTGAGCAGTTCTTC. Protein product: CASGGGKGSEQFF.

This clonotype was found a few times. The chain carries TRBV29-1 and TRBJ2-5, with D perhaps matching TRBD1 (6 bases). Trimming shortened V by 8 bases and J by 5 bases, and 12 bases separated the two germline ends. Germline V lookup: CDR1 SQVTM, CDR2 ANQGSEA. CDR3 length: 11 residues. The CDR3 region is CSCERGETQYF. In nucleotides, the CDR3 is TGCAGCTGCGAAAGGGGGGAGACCCAGTACTTC. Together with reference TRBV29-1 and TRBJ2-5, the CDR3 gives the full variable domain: SAVISQKPSRDICQRGTSLTIQCQVDSQVTMMFWYRQQPGQSLTLIATANQGSEATYESGFVIDKFPISRPNLTFSTLTVSNMSPEDSSIYLCSCERGETQYFGPGTRLLVL.